The rows below give T cell receptor beta chains drawn from one sample of a study of blood T cell repertoires in COVID-19. TCRdb's copy holds only in-frame clones and misses some; the assay was immunoSEQ multiplex PCR. The data contain under 250,000 clones, about 83% of them seen just once; the ten biggest clones take up 3.6%. Sequenced sample: PBMCs or T cells enriched from blood (not recorded which). The receptor set was obtained from a middle-aged woman who had been exposed to COVID-19. CDR3s include the opening cysteine and the closing phenylalanine or tryptophan. The D gene is left open where the match is weak. Clone sizes are given selectively: once, few, many, or a class where the clone is expanded.

clone_size d_call j_call v_call cdr3_aa cdr3_nt
once - TRBJ2-3 TRBV6-2/TRBV6-3 CASSYYAGTVDTQYF TGTGCCAGCAGTTACTACGCGGGGACAGTAGATACGCAGTATTTT
few TRBD1 TRBJ1-6 TRBV2 CASRSRQGAYSPLHF TGTGCCAGCAGATCCCGACAGGGGGCTTATTCACCCCTCCACTTT
once - TRBJ1-3 TRBV18 CASSPERGGNTIYF TGTGCCAGCTCACCAGAAAGGGGTGGAAACACCATATATTTT
- - TRBJ1-3 TRBV6-5 CASTNSASGNTIYF TGTGCCAGCACTAACAGTGCCTCTGGAAACACCATATATTTT
- TRBD1 TRBJ1-1 TRBV9 CASSALQGREAFF TGTGCCAGCAGCGCCCTACAGGGGAGGGAAGCTTTCTTT
- - TRBJ2-7 TRBV18 CASFQGTVDEQYF TGTGCCAGTTTCCAGGGTACTGTTGACGAGCAGTACTTC
- - TRBJ1-1 TRBV19 CASSISKGVNTEAFF TGTGCCAGTAGTATATCCAAAGGGGTGAACACTGAAGCTTTCTTT
- - TRBJ2-3 TRBV12-3/TRBV12-4 CASSLNLDTQYF TGTGCCAGCAGTTTAAACTTAGATACGCAGTATTTT
- - TRBJ2-7 TRBV7-9 CASSQDGYEQYF TGTGCCAGCAGCCAGGATGGTTACGAGCAGTACTTC
- - TRBJ2-1 TRBV12-5 CASGFLVDNEQFF TGTGCTAGTGGTTTCTTAGTGGACAATGAGCAGTTCTTC
- - TRBJ2-3 TRBV27 CASSSRWEALVTDTQYF TGTGCCAGCAGTTCCCGCTGGGAGGCCCTGGTGACAGATACGCAGTATTTT
- TRBD1 TRBJ1-1 TRBV18 CATLGSQGGEAFF TGTGCCACCCTCGGCTCACAGGGGGGTGAAGCTTTCTTT
- TRBD1 TRBJ2-5 TRBV3-1/TRBV3-2 CASRGQGGSQYF TGTGCCAGCAGGGGACAGGGAGGGTCCCAGTACTTC
- TRBD2 TRBJ2-1 TRBV4-2 CASSQGVNSGGPPRRQFF TGTGCCAGCAGCCAAGGAGTAAATAGCGGGGGGCCCCCAAGGAGGCAGTTCTTC
- - TRBJ1-2 TRBV29-1 CSVEDREQGTF TGCAGCGTTGAAGATCGGGAGCAGGGCACCTTC
- TRBD2 TRBJ2-1 TRBV27 CASSSRRGGNEQFF TGTGCCAGCAGTTCGAGGCGGGGGGGAAATGAGCAGTTCTTC
- - TRBJ1-2 TRBV7-9 CASSPRVPENYGYTF TGTGCCAGCAGCCCCAGGGTCCCCGAGAACTATGGCTACACCTTC
few TRBD1 TRBJ1-1 TRBV11-1 CASSLARGQGAMNTEAFF TGTGCCAGCAGCTTAGCCCGAGGACAGGGGGCAATGAACACTGAAGCTTTCTTT